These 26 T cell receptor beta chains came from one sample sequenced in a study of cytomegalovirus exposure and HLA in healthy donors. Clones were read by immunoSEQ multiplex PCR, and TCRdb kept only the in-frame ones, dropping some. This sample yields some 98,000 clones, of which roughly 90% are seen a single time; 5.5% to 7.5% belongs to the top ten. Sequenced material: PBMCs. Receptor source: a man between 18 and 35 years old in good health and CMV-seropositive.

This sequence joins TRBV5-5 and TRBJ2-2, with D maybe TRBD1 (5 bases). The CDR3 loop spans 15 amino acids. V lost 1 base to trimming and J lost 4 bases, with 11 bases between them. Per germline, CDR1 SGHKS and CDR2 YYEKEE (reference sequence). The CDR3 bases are TGTGCCAGCAGCTTGAGTGGGGCTAGCACCGGGGAGCTGTTTTTT. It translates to CASSLSGASTGELFF.

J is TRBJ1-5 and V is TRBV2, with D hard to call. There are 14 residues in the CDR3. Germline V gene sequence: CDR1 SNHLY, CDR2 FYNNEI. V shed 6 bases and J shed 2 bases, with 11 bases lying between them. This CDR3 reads CASSDDTRNQPQHF. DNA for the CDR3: TGTGCCAGCAGCGACGACACGCGCAATCAGCCCCAGCATTTT.

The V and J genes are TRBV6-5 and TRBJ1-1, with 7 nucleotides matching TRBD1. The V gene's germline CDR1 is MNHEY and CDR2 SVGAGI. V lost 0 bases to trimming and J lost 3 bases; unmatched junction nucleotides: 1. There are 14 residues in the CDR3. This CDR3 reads CASSYSGQHTEAFF. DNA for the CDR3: TGTGCCAGCAGTTACTCGGGACAGCACACTGAAGCTTTCTTT.

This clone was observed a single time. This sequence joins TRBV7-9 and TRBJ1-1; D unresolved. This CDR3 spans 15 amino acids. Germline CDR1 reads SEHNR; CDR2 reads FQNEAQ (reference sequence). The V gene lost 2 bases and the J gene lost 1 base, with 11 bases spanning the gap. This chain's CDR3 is CASSLSRVTNTEAFF. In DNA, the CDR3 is TGTGCCAGCAGCTTAAGTCGGGTAACGAACACTGAAGCTTTCTTT.

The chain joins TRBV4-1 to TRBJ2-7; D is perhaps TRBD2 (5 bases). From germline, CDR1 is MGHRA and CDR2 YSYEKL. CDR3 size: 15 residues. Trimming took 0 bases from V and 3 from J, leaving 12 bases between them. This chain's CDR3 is CASSQERPGSYEQYF. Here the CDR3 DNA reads TGCGCCAGCAGCCAAGAGAGACCGGGGAGCTACGAGCAGTACTTC.

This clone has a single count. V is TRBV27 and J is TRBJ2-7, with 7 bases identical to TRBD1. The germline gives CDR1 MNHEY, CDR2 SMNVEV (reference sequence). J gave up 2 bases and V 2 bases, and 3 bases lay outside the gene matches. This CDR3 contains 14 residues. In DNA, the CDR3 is TGTGCCAGCAGTTTAGGGGGACAGACCTACGAGCAGTACTTC. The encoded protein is CASSLGGQTYEQYF.

The CDR3 region is CASSPQFGTGNTEAFF. The CDR3 nucleotides read TGTGCCAGCTCACCTCAGTTCGGGACAGGGAACACTGAAGCTTTCTTT. The gene calls are TRBV18 and TRBJ1-1; TRBD1 matches at 8 bases. Germline assignment: CDR1 KGHSH and CDR2 LQKENI. There are 16 residues in the CDR3. The V gene end was trimmed by 3 bases and the J gene end by 1 base; junction bases not matched to a gene: 7.

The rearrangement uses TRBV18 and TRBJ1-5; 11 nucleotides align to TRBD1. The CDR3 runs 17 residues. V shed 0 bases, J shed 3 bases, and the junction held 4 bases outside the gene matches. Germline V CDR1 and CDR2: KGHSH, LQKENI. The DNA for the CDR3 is TGTGCCAGCTCACCACCTGGGACAGGGGGGATCAATCAGCCCCAGCATTTT. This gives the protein CASSPPGTGGINQPQHF.

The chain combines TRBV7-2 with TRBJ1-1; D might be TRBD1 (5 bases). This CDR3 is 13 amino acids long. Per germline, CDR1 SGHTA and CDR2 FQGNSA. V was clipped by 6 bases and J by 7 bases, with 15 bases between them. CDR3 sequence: CASSRMGQNEAFF. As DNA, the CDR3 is TGTGCCAGCAGTCGCATGGGGCAGAATGAAGCTTTCTTT.

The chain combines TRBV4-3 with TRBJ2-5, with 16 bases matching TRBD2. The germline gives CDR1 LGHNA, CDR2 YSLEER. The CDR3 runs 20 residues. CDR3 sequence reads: CGPVWGPAGTSGGAVETQYF. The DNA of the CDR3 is TGCGGGCCGGTGTGGGGCCCGGCCGGGACTAGCGGGGGGGCCGTGGAGACCCAGTACTTC.

The CDR3, as DNA: TGTGCCACCCGTCAGACGGGGGGGTGGGATACGCAGTATTTT. Translated: CATRQTGGWDTQYF. The chain uses TRBV27 and TRBJ2-3, with 8 bases fitting TRBD2. The CDR3 is 14 residues long. After removal of 10 bases from V and 6 bases from J, the junction contained 12 bases not matched to a gene. CDR1 MNHEY and CDR2 SMNVEV come from the germline V gene (reference sequence).

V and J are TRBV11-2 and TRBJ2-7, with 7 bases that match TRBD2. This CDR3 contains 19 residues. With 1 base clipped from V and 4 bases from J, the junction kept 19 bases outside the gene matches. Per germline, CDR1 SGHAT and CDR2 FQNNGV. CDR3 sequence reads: CASSLASPVFGSGRYEQYF. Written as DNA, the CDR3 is TGTGCCAGCAGCTTAGCGTCTCCTGTGTTTGGTAGCGGGCGGTACGAGCAGTACTTC.

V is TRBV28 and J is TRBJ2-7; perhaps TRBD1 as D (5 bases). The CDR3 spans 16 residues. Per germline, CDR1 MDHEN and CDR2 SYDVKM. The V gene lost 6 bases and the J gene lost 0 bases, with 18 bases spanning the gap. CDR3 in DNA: TGTGCCAGCAGGTCTCCAGGGCCCGTGAGCTCCTACGAGCAGTACTTC. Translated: CASRSPGPVSSYEQYF.

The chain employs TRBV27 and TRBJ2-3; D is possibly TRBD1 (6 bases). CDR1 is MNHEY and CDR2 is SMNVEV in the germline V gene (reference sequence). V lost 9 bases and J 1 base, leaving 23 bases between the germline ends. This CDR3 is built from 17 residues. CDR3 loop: CARAGDTNHYGTDTQYF. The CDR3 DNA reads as TGTGCCAGGGCTGGGGACACCAATCATTACGGCACAGATACGCAGTATTTT.

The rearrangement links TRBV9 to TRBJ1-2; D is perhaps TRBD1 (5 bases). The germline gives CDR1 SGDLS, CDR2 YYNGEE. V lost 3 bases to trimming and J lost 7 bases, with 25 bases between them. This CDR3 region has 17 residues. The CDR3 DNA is TGTGCCAGCAGCGCCTCCGGGGGTCCGAGTACCCCTTCTGGCTACACCTTC. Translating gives CASSASGGPSTPSGYTF.

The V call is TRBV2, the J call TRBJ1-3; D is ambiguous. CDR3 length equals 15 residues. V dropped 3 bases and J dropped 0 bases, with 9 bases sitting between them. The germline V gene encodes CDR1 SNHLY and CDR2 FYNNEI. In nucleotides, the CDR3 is TGTGCCAGCAGTGACGGGAGAAACTCTGGAAACACCATATATTTT. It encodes CASSDGRNSGNTIYF. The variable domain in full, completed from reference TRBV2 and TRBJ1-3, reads EPEVTQTPSHQVTQMGQEVILRCVPISNHLYFYWYRQILGQKVEFLVSFYNNEISEKSEIFDDQFSVERPDGSNFTLKIRSTKLEDSAMYFCASSDGRNSGNTIYFGEGSWLTVV.

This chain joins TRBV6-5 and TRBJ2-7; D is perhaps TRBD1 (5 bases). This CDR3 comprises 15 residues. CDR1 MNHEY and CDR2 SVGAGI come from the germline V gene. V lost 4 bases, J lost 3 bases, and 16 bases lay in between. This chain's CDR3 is CASSLRRQKHYEQYF. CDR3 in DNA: TGTGCCAGCAGTTTGCGAAGACAGAAACACTACGAGCAGTACTTC.

CDR3 in DNA: TGTGCCAGTAGTAAAAACACCCCAATCTACGAGCAGTACTTC. It specifies CASSKNTPIYEQYF. The genes are TRBV19 and TRBJ2-7; unclear D gene. The V gene lost 4 bases and the J gene lost 3 bases, with 13 bases spanning the gap. The CDR3 is 14 amino acids. CDR1 and CDR2 (germline): LNHDA, SQIVND (reference sequence).

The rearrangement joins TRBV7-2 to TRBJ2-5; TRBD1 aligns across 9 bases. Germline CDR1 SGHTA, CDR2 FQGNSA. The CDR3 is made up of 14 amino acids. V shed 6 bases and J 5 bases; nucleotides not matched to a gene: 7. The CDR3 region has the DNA TGTGCCAGCAGGCAAACAGGGGGCGTTGAGACCCAGTACTTC. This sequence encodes CASRQTGGVETQYF.

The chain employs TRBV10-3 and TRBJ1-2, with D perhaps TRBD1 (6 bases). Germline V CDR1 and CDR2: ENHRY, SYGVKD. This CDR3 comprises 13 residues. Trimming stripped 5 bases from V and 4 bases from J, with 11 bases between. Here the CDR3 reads CAISKTGTYGYTF. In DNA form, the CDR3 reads TGTGCCATCAGTAAAACAGGGACCTATGGCTACACCTTC.

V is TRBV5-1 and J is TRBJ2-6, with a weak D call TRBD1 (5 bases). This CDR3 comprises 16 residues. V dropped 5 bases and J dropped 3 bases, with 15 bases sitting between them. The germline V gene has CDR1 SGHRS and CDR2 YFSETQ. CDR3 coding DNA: TGCGCCAGCAGTTATTTGGGTACAGGTGGGGCCAACGTCCTGACTTTC. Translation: CASSYLGTGGANVLTF.

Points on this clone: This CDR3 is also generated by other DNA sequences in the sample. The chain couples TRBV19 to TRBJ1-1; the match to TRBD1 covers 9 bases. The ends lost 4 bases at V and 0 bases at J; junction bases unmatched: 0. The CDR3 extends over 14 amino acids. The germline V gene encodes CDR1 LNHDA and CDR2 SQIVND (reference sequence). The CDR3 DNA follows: TGTGCCAGTAGTAGGGACAGGGTGAACACTGAAGCTTTCTTT. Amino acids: CASSRDRVNTEAFF.

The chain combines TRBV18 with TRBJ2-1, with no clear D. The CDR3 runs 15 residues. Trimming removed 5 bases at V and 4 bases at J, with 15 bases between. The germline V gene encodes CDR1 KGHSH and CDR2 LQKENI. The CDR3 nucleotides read TGTGCCAGCTCAGGCGGTGAGATTAAATACAATGAGCAGTTCTTC. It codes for CASSGGEIKYNEQFF.

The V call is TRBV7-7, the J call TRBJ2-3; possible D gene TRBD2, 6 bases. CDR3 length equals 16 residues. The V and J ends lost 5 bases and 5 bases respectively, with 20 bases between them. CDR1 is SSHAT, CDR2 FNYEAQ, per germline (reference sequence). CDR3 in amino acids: CASSAGVGGVRDTQYF. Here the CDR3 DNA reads TGTGCCAGCAGCGCAGGTGTGGGGGGTGTAAGAGATACGCAGTATTTT.

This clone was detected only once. The CDR3 sequence is CASSYSTSGEAFF. The CDR3, as DNA: TGTGCCAGCAGTTACTCGACGTCAGGCGAAGCTTTCTTT. The chain is built from TRBV6-5 and TRBJ1-1; no clear D. From germline, CDR1 is MNHEY and CDR2 SVGAGI. V was trimmed by 0 bases and J by 8 bases, leaving 10 bases between them. The CDR3 totals 13 residues.

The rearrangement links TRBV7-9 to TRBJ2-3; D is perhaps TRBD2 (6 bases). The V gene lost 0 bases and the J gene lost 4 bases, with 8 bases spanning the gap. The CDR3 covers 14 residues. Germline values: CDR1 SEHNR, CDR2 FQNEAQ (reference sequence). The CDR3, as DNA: TGTGCCAGCAGCTTAGCGGGAGGTTCAGATACGCAGTATTTT. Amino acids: CASSLAGGSDTQYF.